This TCR beta chain stems from a study of regulatory T cells in long-lasting Graves disease (dated by TCRdb to about 2021). About the full investigation: Patients with newly diagnosed Graves' disease had been on antithyroid drugs for under 3 months. A total of 33 samples were covered by TCR sequencing, comprising roughly 13 persistent and approximately 20 newly diagnosed Graves' disease patients. Peripheral blood TCR sequencing and RNA sequencing compared persistent Graves' disease patients with newly diagnosed Graves' disease patients. The study was registered as a clinical trial and conducted in China. Summary of the overall study and its limitations: Persistent disease showed preferential use of TRBV28, TRBJ1-2 and TRBJ2-5, whereas newly diagnosed disease favored TRBV20-1 and TRBJ2-1. Sequencing and analysis were restricted to the TCR beta chain. Because the primary lesion, thyroid tissue, could not be accessed, the study looked at peripheral blood alone. As a limitation, the authors acknowledged that the small sample size may reduce accuracy. A larger number of public clonotypes was shared among persistent patients (approximately 3,000) than among newly diagnosed patients (approximately 1,000). Compared with newly diagnosed patients, patients with persistent Graves' disease had lower TCR Shannon entropy and fewer highly expanded clones, which suggests clonal expansion.

This clonotype was seen repeatedly, ten times or more. It has no known antigen specificity. One base away there is no much larger clone; base qualities are not given. The library was built by means of multiplex PCR. The listed sequencing device is Illumina HiSeq 4000. TCR beta libraries were built with iRepertoire HTBI primers and Arm-PCR amplification of CDR3 regions. Before sequencing, the PCR products went through gel purification. Processing in the source paper ran as follows. Across samples, 60 to 80 TRBV and 13 to 15 TRBJ segments were identified and used for gene usage analysis of CDR3 amino acid clonotypes. COPE and FqMerger were used to merge the filtered high-quality paired reads into contigs. BLAST was used to align contigs to the IMGT TRBV, TRBD and TRBJ reference genes, and CDR3 was defined following IMGT. Highly expanded clones were defined as clonotypes with a frequency above 0.1%. Shannon entropy served as the measure of repertoire diversity, while the Gini coefficient captured V-J evenness. A clonotype found in more than one individual was treated as public. TCRdb reanalyzed the raw reads on its own, using fastp at Q25 for trimming and MiXCR for clone calling, and kept in-frame beta chains. Records with the same CDR3 protein are collapsed into one entry carrying the most frequent genes and DNA. None of the V and J calls come from the authors' own analysis; TCRdb made them. The sample profile shows approximately 230,000 distinct CDR3 sequences; around 16% of them were found once. The ten largest make up roughly a fifth of the sample.

The CDR3, cysteine through phenylalanine, is 12 amino acids long. Only the CDR3 DNA stays, 36 bases, in frame from base 1. Deletion took 0 bases off V and 7 bases off J, with a span of 6 bases between the germline ends. CDR1 is given as GTSNPN and CDR2 as SVGIG, both from the germline V gene (reference sequence). The time point label corresponds to: newly diagnosed GD, antithyroid drugs for less than 3 months. RNA was extracted from PBMCs in TRIzol for both TCR sequencing and RNA sequencing. The diagnosis of Graves' disease was made according to American Thyroid Association guidelines. Patients for the study were recruited at an endocrinology department in Xi'an, China. Each patient gave around 9 milliliters of peripheral blood, collected in an EDTA anticoagulant tube. Ficoll Paque Plus density gradient separation was used to isolate PBMCs, and no further T cell sorting was performed. An Agilent 2100 Bioanalyzer and agarose gel were used to assess RNA quality, and a NanoDrop 2000 was used to measure RNA concentration.

Specimen: peripheral blood mononuclear cells (PBMCs), collected at new diagnosis, from a patient treated with antithyroid drugs. The sequence was collected from a female donor with Graves disease. The rearrangement joined TRBV30 to TRBJ1-4; the D gene is unclear. The CDR3 here reads CAWSVLREKLFF. The nucleotide sequence is given as TGTGCCTGGAGTGTACTACGTGAAAAACTGTTTTTT.